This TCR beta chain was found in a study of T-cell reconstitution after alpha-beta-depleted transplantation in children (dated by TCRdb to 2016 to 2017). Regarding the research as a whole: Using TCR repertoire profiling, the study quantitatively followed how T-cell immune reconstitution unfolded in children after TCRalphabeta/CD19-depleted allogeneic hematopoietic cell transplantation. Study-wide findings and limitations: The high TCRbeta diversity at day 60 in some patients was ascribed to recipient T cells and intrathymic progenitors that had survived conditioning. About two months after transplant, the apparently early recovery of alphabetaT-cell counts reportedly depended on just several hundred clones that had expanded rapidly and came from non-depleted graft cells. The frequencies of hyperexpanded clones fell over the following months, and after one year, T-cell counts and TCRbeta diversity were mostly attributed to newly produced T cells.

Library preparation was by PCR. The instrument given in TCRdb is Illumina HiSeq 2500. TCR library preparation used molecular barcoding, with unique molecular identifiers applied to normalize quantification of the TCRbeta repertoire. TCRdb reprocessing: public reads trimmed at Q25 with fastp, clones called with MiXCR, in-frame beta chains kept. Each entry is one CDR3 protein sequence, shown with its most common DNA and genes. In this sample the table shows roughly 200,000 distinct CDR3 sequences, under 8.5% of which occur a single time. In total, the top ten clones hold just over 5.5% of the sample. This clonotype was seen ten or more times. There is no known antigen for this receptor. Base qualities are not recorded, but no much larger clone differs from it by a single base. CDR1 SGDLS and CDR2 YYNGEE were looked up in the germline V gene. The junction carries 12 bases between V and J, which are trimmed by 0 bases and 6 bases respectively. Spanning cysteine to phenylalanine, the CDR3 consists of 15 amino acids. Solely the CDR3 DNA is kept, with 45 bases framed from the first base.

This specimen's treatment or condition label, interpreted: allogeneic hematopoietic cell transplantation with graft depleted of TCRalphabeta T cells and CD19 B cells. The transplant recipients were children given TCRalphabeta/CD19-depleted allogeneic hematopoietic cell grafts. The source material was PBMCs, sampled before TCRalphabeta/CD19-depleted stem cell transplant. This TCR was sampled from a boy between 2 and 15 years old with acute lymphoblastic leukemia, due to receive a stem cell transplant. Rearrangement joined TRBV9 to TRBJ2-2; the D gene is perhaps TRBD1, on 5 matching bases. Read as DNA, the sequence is TGTGCCAGCAGCGTAGACCCAGGGAAGGCCGGGGAGCTGTTTTTT. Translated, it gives CASSVDPGKAGELFF. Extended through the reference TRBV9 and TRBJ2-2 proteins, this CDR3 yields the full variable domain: DSGVTQTPKHLITATGQRVTLRCSPRSGDLSVYWYQQSLDQGLQFLIQYYNGEERAKGNILERFSAQQFPDLHSELNLSSLELGDSALYFCASSVDPGKAGELFFGEGSRLTVL.